A selection of T cell receptor beta chains follows, all from one sample in a study of blood T cell repertoires in COVID-19. Measured with immunoSEQ multiplex PCR; TCRdb has only the in-frame clones, and not every one. The repertoire has roughly 410,000 clones, around 87% of them found once; the top ten carry about 2.5%. The sample was peripheral blood. These receptors came from a woman in her fifties or sixties with COVID-19, enrolled during active disease. CDR3s include the opening cysteine and the closing phenylalanine or tryptophan. The D gene is left open where the match is weak. The listing skips clone size in some rows; elsewhere it reads once, few, many or a size class.

clone_size d_call j_call v_call cdr3_nt cdr3_aa
. TRBD1 TRBJ1-1 TRBV6-5 TGTGCCAGCAGTCCGCCTGGCGGGACAGGGTTTGAAGCTTTCTTT CASSPPGGTGFEAFF
. TRBD1 TRBJ2-5 TRBV7-9 TGTGCCAGCAGCCACGGACAGGGAAAGACCCAGTACTTC CASSHGQGKTQYF
once . TRBJ2-2 TRBV7-3 TGTGCCAGCAGCTTCAGACTCGGGGAGCTGTTTTTT CASSFRLGELFF
. . TRBJ2-1 TRBV19 TGTGCCAGTAATCCCGGGAGTCCCTACAATGAGCAGTTCTTC CASNPGSPYNEQFF
. TRBD2 TRBJ2-1 TRBV7-7 TGTGCTAGCAGCACGGGACTAGCGGGGGAGCAGTTCTTC CASSTGLAGEQFF
. . TRBJ1-5 TRBV30 TGTGCCTGGAGTGTGACCGAGGGACAGCCCCAGCATTTT CAWSVTEGQPQHF
. TRBD2 TRBJ2-1 TRBV27 TGTGCCAGCAGGCGGGGGAGCATCTCGGGTTACAATGAGCAGTTCTTC CASRRGSISGYNEQFF
. . TRBJ2-2 TRBV11-3 TGTGCCAGCAGCCCCGGGGCGGGGACCGGGGAGCTGTTTTTT CASSPGAGTGELFF
few TRBD1 TRBJ2-7 TRBV19 TGTGCCAGTACCCCTAGCGGACAGGGGGACTCCAAGCAGTACTTC CASTPSGQGDSKQYF
. . TRBJ2-7 TRBV3-1/TRBV3-2 TGTGCCAGCAGGGATACAGGGACGACCTCGTACGAGCAGTACTTC CASRDTGTTSYEQYF
. TRBD1 TRBJ1-1 TRBV5-1 TGCGCCAGCAGGCCCTGGACAGGGGTGGAGGGGACTGAAGCTTTCTTT CASRPWTGVEGTEAFF
. . TRBJ2-7 TRBV4-1 TGCGCCAGCAGCCAAAGACTAGGAGTTCCCTACGAGCAGTACTTC CASSQRLGVPYEQYF
. TRBD2 TRBJ2-5 TRBV5-4 TGTGCCAGCAGCTCGAGACTAGCGGGTCAAGAGACCCAGTACTTC CASSSRLAGQETQYF
. TRBD2 TRBJ2-3 TRBV3-1/TRBV3-2 TGTGCCAGCAGCCCGACTAGCGGGAGCACAGATACGCAGTATTTT CASSPTSGSTDTQYF
. TRBD1 TRBJ1-6 TRBV2 TGTGCCAGTTCCGGGACAGAGAATTCACCCCTCCACTTT CASSGTENSPLHF
. TRBD2 TRBJ2-1 TRBV7-8 TGTGCCAGCAGCTCGGCCAGACTAGCGCGGCCTTCGGGTGAGCAGTTCTTC CASSSARLARPSGEQFF
. . TRBJ1-1 TRBV19 TGTGCCAGTGGGGATCACAGGGCGAACACTGAAGCTTTCTTT CASGDHRANTEAFF
. TRBD2 TRBJ2-1 TRBV3-1/TRBV3-2 TGTGCCACTAAAGCGGGGGCAGGGGAGTTCTTC CATKAGAGEFF
. . TRBJ1-5 TRBV6-1 TGTGCCAGCAGTGAAATCATTACAGTCAATCAGCCCCAGCATTTT CASSEIITVNQPQHF
. TRBD1 TRBJ1-3 TRBV5-1 TGCGCCAGCAGCTTGCAGGGACAGGGAACTGGAAACACCATATATTTT CASSLQGQGTGNTIYF
once TRBD1 TRBJ2-7 TRBV7-2 TGTGCCAGCAGCTTAGAGGGACAGGTGTCAAGGGAGCAGTACTTC CASSLEGQVSREQYF
. . TRBJ1-2 TRBV2 TGTGCCAGCAAAACAGGGTTTCTTACTAACTATGGCTACACCTTC CASKTGFLTNYGYTF
. TRBD1 TRBJ1-1 TRBV30 TGTGCCTGGAGCGGTTCAGGGGGTAGGACTGAAGCTTTCTTT CAWSGSGGRTEAFF
. TRBD2 TRBJ2-3 TRBV9 TGTGCCAGCAGCGAGCGACCGGGGGGGCCTTCATCTGCAGATACGCAGTATTTT CASSERPGGPSSADTQYF
. TRBD1 TRBJ2-5 TRBV3-1/TRBV3-2 TGTGCCAGCAGCCACCGACAGGGGCAAACCCAGTACTTC CASSHRQGQTQYF
. . TRBJ1-1 TRBV5-1 TGCGCCAGCAGCCTAGAGGGTTCGAACACTGAAGCTTTCTTT CASSLEGSNTEAFF
. TRBD1 TRBJ1-1 TRBV6-1 TGTGCCAGCAGTGAACGGGACAGGGAGGTAGCTTTCTTT CASSERDREVAFF
once . TRBJ2-6 TRBV27 TGTGCCAGCAGCCTCGGGCAGACAGCTTACTCTGGGGCCAACGTCCTGACTTTC CASSLGQTAYSGANVLTF
. TRBD1 TRBJ1-2 TRBV14 TGTGCCAGCAGCCAAGGGAGGGGGCGAAGCTATGGCTACACCTTC CASSQGRGRSYGYTF
. TRBD1 TRBJ1-1 TRBV18 TGTGCCAGCTCATTGGGGACAGCGAACACTGAAGCTTTCTTT CASSLGTANTEAFF
. . TRBJ2-7 TRBV5-1 TGCGCCAGCAGCTTTGTTGCGGGCTACGAGCAGTACTTC CASSFVAGYEQYF
. . TRBJ2-3 TRBV11-2 TGTGCCAGCAGACTAGGAGCAGATACGCAGTATTTT CASRLGADTQYF
. TRBD1 TRBJ2-3 TRBV19 TGTGCCAGTAGTATAGGGGACAGGGGGTCCACAGATACGCAGTATTTT CASSIGDRGSTDTQYF
. TRBD1 TRBJ1-1 TRBV19 TGTGCCAGTAGTATGTACAGGGGGAACACTGAAGCTTTCTTT CASSMYRGNTEAFF
once TRBD1 TRBJ1-6 TRBV7-9 TGTGCCAGCAGCTCGAGACAGGGTAACTCACCCCTCCACTTT CASSSRQGNSPLHF
. TRBD1 TRBJ2-2 TRBV4-2 TGTGCCAGCAGCCAGGGACAGAGGGCCGGGGAGCTGTTTTTT CASSQGQRAGELFF
once TRBD2 TRBJ2-7 TRBV6-5 TGTGCCAGCAAGGGGCAGCGGGGGGCCTACGAGCAGTACTTC CASKGQRGAYEQYF
. . TRBJ2-5 TRBV7-9 TGTGCCAGCAGTTCGCGACAGTACCAAGAGACCCAGTACTTC CASSSRQYQETQYF
. . TRBJ2-7 TRBV19 TGTGCCAGTAAGCCAGGGTGGAACTCCTACGAGCAGTACTTC CASKPGWNSYEQYF
. TRBD1 TRBJ1-6 TRBV6-1 TGTGCCAGCAGTGAAGCGGGACAGGGTTGGAATTCACCCCTCCACTTT CASSEAGQGWNSPLHF
few . TRBJ1-6 TRBV28 TGTGCCAGCCGCGGGGTGCGGAATTCACCCCTCCACTTT CASRGVRNSPLHF
once TRBD1 TRBJ1-3 TRBV2 TGTGCCAGCAGCTGGGACAGGGTTGCGTCTGGAAACACCATATATTTT CASSWDRVASGNTIYF
. TRBD1 TRBJ2-2 TRBV5-1 TGCGCCAGCGGGGACAGGGGGACGAACACCGGGGAGCTGTTTTTT CASGDRGTNTGELFF
. . TRBJ1-1 TRBV27 TGTGCCAGCAGGATTCAGGGGCAAGGAACTGAAGCTTTCTTT CASRIQGQGTEAFF
. TRBD2 TRBJ2-5 TRBV28 TGTGCCAGCATCAGAGCGGGAGCGGGTTTAGAGACCCAGTACTTC CASIRAGAGLETQYF
. TRBD1 TRBJ1-1 TRBV6-1 TGTGCCAGCAGTGCTCCTCTGACAGGGGTGAGTGGGAACACTGAAGCTTTCTTT CASSAPLTGVSGNTEAFF